These 14 T cell receptor beta chains were sequenced from one sample in a study of cytomegalovirus exposure and HLA in healthy donors. The protocol was immunoSEQ multiplex PCR, while the TCRdb copy is restricted to in-frame clones and leaves out a portion. The table records under 250,000 clones, roughly 90% of them present only once. Specimen: PBMCs. The receptors were gathered from a man aged 18 to 35 in good health and CMV-seropositive.

This chain joins TRBV30 and TRBJ2-1; D possibly corresponds to TRBD2 (6 bases). V was trimmed by 5 bases and J by 5 bases, leaving 16 bases between them. This CDR3 is 14 amino acids long. The germline V gene encodes CDR1 GTSNPN and CDR2 SVGIG (reference sequence). CDR3 sequence reads: CAWVAGTFNNEQFF. As DNA, the CDR3 is TGTGCCTGGGTAGCCGGGACTTTTAACAATGAGCAGTTCTTC.

The chain recombines TRBV5-1 with TRBJ2-7, with D perhaps matching TRBD2 (6 bases). The CDR3 runs to 15 residues. Germline CDR1 SGHRS, CDR2 YFSETQ. The V gene lost 3 bases and the J gene lost 3 bases, with 16 bases spanning the gap. In DNA form, the CDR3 reads TGCGCCAGCAGCTGGGGGACTCTCGACGGCTACGAGCAGTACTTC. This translates into CASSWGTLDGYEQYF.

This chain joins TRBV7-2 and TRBJ2-7, with a tentative D call TRBD2 (6 bases). The CDR3 runs to 13 residues. In germline, CDR1 is SGHTA, CDR2 FQGNSA. Trimming stripped 4 bases from V and 7 bases from J, with 14 bases between. CDR3 nucleotides: TGTGCCAGCAGCTCTCGGATGGAGGGGGAGCAGTACTTC. Translation: CASSSRMEGEQYF. Filled out from reference TRBV7-2 and TRBJ2-7, the complete variable domain reads GAGVSQSPSNKVTEKGKDVELRCDPISGHTALYWYRQSLGQGLEFLIYFQGNSAPDKSGLPSDRFSAERTGGSVSTLTIQRTQQEDSAVYLCASSSRMEGEQYFGPGTRLTVT.

The gene calls are TRBV11-2 and TRBJ2-7; D call uncertain. Germline assignment: CDR1 SGHAT and CDR2 FQNNGV. This CDR3 contains 13 residues. V gave up 4 bases and J gave up 2 bases, with 9 bases separating them. The chain's CDR3 is CASSWARTYEQYF. In DNA form, the CDR3 reads TGTGCCAGCAGCTGGGCCAGGACCTACGAGCAGTACTTC.

This clone was seen only a few times. The rearrangement uses TRBV27 and TRBJ1-2; perhaps TRBD1 as D (6 bases). The CDR3 length is 14 residues. V dropped 4 bases and J dropped 4 bases, with 13 bases sitting between them. CDR1 and CDR2 from the germline V gene are MNHEY and SMNVEV (reference sequence). CDR3 sequence: CASSWGPRSYGYTF. The CDR3 nucleotides are TGTGCCAGCAGTTGGGGGCCCAGGAGCTATGGCTACACCTTC.

The chain joins TRBV5-4 to TRBJ2-3; D is ambiguous. The ends were cut back, 0 bases at V and 0 bases at J, with 8 bases in the middle. This CDR3 has 15 amino acids. Looked up from germline, CDR1 is SGHNT and CDR2 is YYREEE (reference sequence). The CDR3, as DNA: TGTGCCAGCAGCTTGGGAGGCCCGAGCACAGATACGCAGTATTTT. Translation gives CASSLGGPSTDTQYF. Full variable domain (missing parts from reference TRBV5-4 and TRBJ2-3): ETGVTQSPTHLIKTRGQQVTLRCSSQSGHNTVSWYQQALGQGPQFIFQYYREEENGRGNFPPRFSGLQFPNYSSELNVNALELDDSALYLCASSLGGPSTDTQYFGPGTRLTVL.

The CDR3 here is CASSLSPGSPYEQYF. Written as DNA, the CDR3 is TGTGCCAGCAGTTTATCCCCAGGCAGCCCCTACGAGCAGTACTTC. The genes are TRBV27 and TRBJ2-7; no firm D call. Per germline, CDR1 MNHEY and CDR2 SMNVEV (reference sequence). The ends were cut back, 0 bases at V and 2 bases at J, with 11 bases in the middle. The CDR3 consists of 15 residues.

This chain uses TRBV5-1 with TRBJ2-2, with D possibly TRBD2 on 5 matching bases. Trimming removed 5 bases from V and 4 bases from J, with 15 bases in between. Germline lookup yields CDR1 SGHRS and CDR2 YFSETQ. This CDR3 spans 15 amino acids. The CDR3 nucleotides read TGCGCCAGCAGGACCGAAGCGGCGCCCACCGGGGAGCTGTTTTTT. It specifies CASRTEAAPTGELFF.

V usage is TRBV30 and J usage is TRBJ2-7; possible D gene TRBD1, 5 bases. The CDR3 covers 13 residues. The V end lost 2 bases, the J end lost 4 bases, and 12 bases lay between the germline ends. Germline V gives CDR1 GTSNPN, CDR2 SVGIG (reference sequence). The CDR3 DNA reads TGTGCCTGGAGTCGGAACAGGATTTACGAGCAGTACTTC. Translation: CAWSRNRIYEQYF.

The chain combines TRBV27 with TRBJ1-5; D is possibly TRBD1 (5 bases). Germline V CDR1 and CDR2: MNHEY, SMNVEV (reference sequence). The CDR3 totals 14 residues. V shed 6 bases and J shed 2 bases, with 11 bases lying between them. CDR3 sequence reads: CASRKIQGNQPQHF. Written as DNA, the CDR3 is TGTGCCAGCAGGAAGATACAGGGCAATCAGCCCCAGCATTTT.

This rearrangement joins TRBV5-4 to TRBJ2-3; 13 bases are a match to TRBD2. The CDR3 contains 17 residues. After removal of 4 bases from V and 4 bases from J, the junction contained 9 bases not matched to a gene. Germline lookup yields CDR1 SGHNT and CDR2 YYREEE (reference sequence). CDR3 in DNA: TGTGCCAGCAGCAAGACACTAGCGGGAGGGCCCTCAGATACGCAGTATTTT. The encoded protein is CASSKTLAGGPSDTQYF.

The chain recombines TRBV28 with TRBJ2-7, with D possibly TRBD1 on 6 matching bases. Germline values: CDR1 MDHEN, CDR2 SYDVKM. V lost 7 bases to trimming and J lost 3 bases, with 13 bases between them. The CDR3 totals 13 residues. The CDR3 DNA sequence: TGTGCCAGCACCCTGCAGGGGATCTACGAGCAGTACTTC. This translates into CASTLQGIYEQYF.

The chain carries TRBV9 and TRBJ2-7, with 11 bases fitting TRBD2. Losses at the gene ends were 4 bases for V and 2 bases for J; bases not matched to a gene: 5. Germline CDR1 and CDR2: SGDLS and YYNGEE. The length of the CDR3 is 15 residues. The CDR3 reads CASSPQTSGAYEQYF. CDR3 DNA sequence: TGTGCCAGCAGCCCCCAGACTAGCGGGGCCTACGAGCAGTACTTC.

The CDR3 loop is CATMAPNNQPQHF. CDR3 in DNA: TGTGCCACCATGGCCCCCAACAATCAGCCCCAGCATTTT. The rearrangement joins TRBV28 to TRBJ1-5; D uncertain. V dropped 10 bases and J dropped 3 bases, with 13 bases sitting between them. Germline values: CDR1 MDHEN, CDR2 SYDVKM. CDR3 size: 13 residues.